The 29 T cell receptor beta chains given below trace back to one sample, sequenced in a study of post-analysis software for immune sequencing data. Whole-study findings and limits: Controls showed lower frequencies than patients for roughly five TRBV segments, and TRBV5-6, TRBV5-1 and TRBV20-1 were among these.

TCR beta cDNA libraries included unique molecular identifiers. A single record per CDR3 protein comes from TCRdb applying MiXCR to the PCR reads. This table has roughly 700,000 distinct CDR3 sequences, less than 35% appearing once. No antigen has been assigned to these receptors. The sample comprised blood. Every receptor here comes from a girl aged 10-17 years with multiple sclerosis.

This clonotype has a handful of counts. The gene calls are TRBV20-1 and TRBJ1-2; tentative D call: TRBD1 (5 bases). CDR3 length: 13 residues. Trimming took 4 bases from V and 0 from J, leaving 9 bases between them. CDR1 is DFQATT and CDR2 is SNEGSKA in the germline V gene (reference sequence). CDR3 residues: CSATTASNYGYTF. DNA of the CDR3: TGCAGTGCTACGACAGCTTCTAACTATGGCTACACCTTC.

This clonotype has a handful of counts. This chain joins TRBV7-9 and TRBJ2-7; D gene uncertain. The length of the CDR3 is 12 residues. The germline gives CDR1 SEHNR, CDR2 FQNEAQ (reference sequence). The ends were cut back, 4 bases at V and 3 bases at J, with 7 bases in the middle. The CDR3 loop reads CASSYADYEQYF. CDR3 in DNA: TGTGCCAGCAGCTACGCCGACTACGAGCAGTACTTC. Together with reference TRBV7-9 and TRBJ2-7, the CDR3 gives the full variable domain: DTGVSQNPRHKITKRGQNVTFRCDPISEHNRLYWYRQTLGQGPEFLTYFQNEAQLEKSRLLSDRFSAERPKGSFSTLEIQRTEQGDSAMYLCASSYADYEQYFGPGTRLTVT.

The chain carries TRBV28 and TRBJ2-7, with D possibly called TRBD1 or TRBD2 (6 bases each). Trimming removed 7 bases from V and 2 bases from J, with 15 bases in between. This CDR3 is built from 14 residues. CDR1 MDHEN and CDR2 SYDVKM come from the germline V gene. The chain's CDR3 is CASNSWGAAYEQYF. DNA of the CDR3: TGTGCCAGCAACTCGTGGGGGGCGGCCTACGAGCAGTACTTC.

The J gene is TRBJ2-7, the V gene TRBV20-1, with 13 bases that match TRBD2. The CDR3 totals 15 residues. Trimming removed 6 bases from V and 6 bases from J; junction bases left unmatched: 11. CDR1 is DFQATT and CDR2 is SNEGSKA in the germline V gene (reference sequence). The CDR3 protein is CSATRGLAGFGEQYF. CDR3 bases: TGCAGTGCCACGAGGGGACTAGCGGGGTTTGGCGAGCAGTACTTC.

In this sample, this clonotype turned up a few times. V gene TRBV28 combines with J gene TRBJ2-7; 8 bases line up with TRBD2. V shed 8 bases, J shed 3 bases, and the junction held 6 bases outside the gene matches. CDR3 length: 13 amino acids. From germline, CDR1 is MDHEN and CDR2 SYDVKM. The DNA for the CDR3 is TGTGCCAGCTCGGGGAGCGGGAGCTACGAGCAGTACTTC. This encodes CASSGSGSYEQYF.

This clonotype was detected a few times. The V call is TRBV29-1, the J call TRBJ1-2, with unresolved D. The CDR3 covers 11 residues. Trimming took off 1 base at V and 1 base at J, with 1 base between the two ends. The germline V gene encodes CDR1 SQVTM and CDR2 ANQGSEA. The chain's CDR3 is CSVEVNYGYTF. CDR3 sequence (DNA): TGCAGCGTTGAAGTTAACTATGGCTACACCTTC.

This clonotype was observed once. The genes are TRBV20-1 and TRBJ2-7; weak D call: TRBD2 (5 bases). The CDR3 is 12 residues long. Germline assignment: CDR1 DFQATT and CDR2 SNEGSKA (reference sequence). CDR3 amino acids: CRANREPYEQYF. CDR3 nucleotides: TGCAGGGCGAACCGGGAACCCTACGAGCAGTACTTC.

The gene calls are TRBV11-2 and TRBJ2-3; 8 bases are a match to TRBD2. The CDR3 consists of 22 residues. J was trimmed by 0 bases and V by 2 bases; bases with no gene match: 22. Germline lookup yields CDR1 SGHAT and CDR2 FQNNGV. CDR3 nucleotide sequence: TGTGCCAGCAGCTTAATCGGAAGCGGGAGCTTTTCCTTAACCTTTAGCACAGATACGCAGTATTTT. This gives the protein CASSLIGSGSFSLTFSTDTQYF.

This clonotype was counted between two and nine times. The CDR3 sequence is CSVVQAKISYNEQFF. The CDR3 DNA sequence: TGCAGCGTTGTACAAGCGAAAATCTCCTACAATGAGCAGTTCTTC. The rearrangement joins TRBV29-1 to TRBJ2-1; D is unresolved. The length of the CDR3 is 15 residues. Trimming shortened V by 4 bases and J by 0 bases, and 13 bases separated the two germline ends. Germline CDR1 and CDR2: SQVTM and ANQGSEA.

This clonotype was observed a few times. The chain links TRBV6-5 to TRBJ1-6, with 9 bases fitting TRBD1. This CDR3 contains 15 residues. The germline CDR1 and CDR2 sequences are MNHEY and SVGAGI. V lost 5 bases, J lost 10 bases, and 9 bases stayed unmatched. DNA for the CDR3: TGTGCCAGCAGTCGCGGACAGGGGAACGGGTCACCCCTCCACTTT. Its protein is CASSRGQGNGSPLHF.

Concerning this clonotype itself: The junction does not match germline at one end; this may be a read error. The chain has TRBV4-3 and TRBJ2-2; tentatively, D is TRBD2 (6 bases). Per germline, CDR1 LGHNA and CDR2 YSLEER. CDR3 length equals 14 residues. CDR3 nucleotides: TGCGCCAGCAGCCAAGAGCGGGGTCTCGGGGAACTGTTTTTT. Its translation is CASSQERGLGELFF.

The rearrangement links TRBV11-2 to TRBJ1-2; no clear D gene. Germline V gives CDR1 SGHAT, CDR2 FQNNGV. Deletions cut 7 bases from V and 6 bases from J, with 21 bases between. The CDR3 has 15 amino acids. The CDR3 loop is CASIPAHLTGDGYTF. CDR3 coding DNA: TGTGCCAGCATCCCCGCCCACTTGACGGGTGATGGCTACACCTTC.

There are a few counts of this clonotype. The chain uses TRBV28 and TRBJ2-7; D possibly corresponds to TRBD2 (6 bases). Germline CDR1 MDHEN, CDR2 SYDVKM. The CDR3 is 12 residues long. The V end was cut by 5 bases, the J end by 6 bases, with 11 bases between. The chain's CDR3 is CASSRGSGEQYF. The CDR3 DNA follows: TGTGCCAGCAGTCGGGGGAGTGGCGAGCAGTACTTC. The whole variable domain, remainder taken from reference TRBV28 and TRBJ2-7, is DVKVTQSSRYLVKRTGEKVFLECVQDMDHENMFWYRQDPGLGLRLIYFSYDVKMKEKGDIPEGYSVSREKKERFSLILESASTNQTSMYLCASSRGSGEQYFGPGTRLTVT.

Only one count was recorded for this clonotype. The genes are TRBV28 and TRBJ1-1; 8 bases align to TRBD1. Germline loops: CDR1 MDHEN, CDR2 SYDVKM. V lost 4 bases to trimming and J lost 1 base; unmatched junction nucleotides: 11. This CDR3 spans 17 amino acids. CDR3 nucleotides: TGTGCCAGCAGTTCCCCAGGGGGCCGGGGAGGGAACACTGAAGCTTTCTTT. It is translated as CASSSPGGRGGNTEAFF.

V usage is TRBV28 and J usage is TRBJ2-7, with D possibly being TRBD1 or TRBD2 (5 bases each). CDR1 is MDHEN, CDR2 SYDVKM, per germline. The CDR3 sequence is 15 residues long. Trimming took off 8 bases at V and 2 bases at J, with 19 bases between the two ends. The DNA of the CDR3 is TGTGCCAGCGGGACGACCTCCATCCAGACCTACGAGCAGTACTTC. Residues: CASGTTSIQTYEQYF.

The rearrangement joins TRBV7-2 to TRBJ2-3, with 9 bases matching TRBD2. V lost 1 base and J lost 5; bases outside the gene matches: 10. The CDR3 has 17 residues. Germline values: CDR1 SGHTA, CDR2 FQGNSA. CDR3 in DNA: TGTGCCAGCAGCTTAGATTCCGCGGGGGGGGCCGGAGATACGCAGTATTTT. Protein product: CASSLDSAGGAGDTQYF.

The gene calls are TRBV15 and TRBJ2-3, with TRBD1 matching over 8 bases. Trimming cost V 0 bases and J 2 bases; bases outside gene matches: 10. Per germline, CDR1 LNHNV and CDR2 YYDKDF (reference sequence). The CDR3 consists of 18 residues. CDR3 region: CATSRDRATGDLTDTQYF. The CDR3 region has the DNA TGTGCCACCAGCAGAGATCGGGCGACAGGGGATCTCACAGATACGCAGTATTTT.

This chain uses TRBV10-3 with TRBJ2-5; D is unclear. From germline, CDR1 is ENHRY and CDR2 SYGVKD. The CDR3 extends over 14 amino acids. V was cut by 0 bases and J by 9 bases, with 14 bases left in between. CDR3 sequence reads: CAISESSDPEAQYF. CDR3 DNA sequence: TGTGCCATCAGTGAGTCGTCCGATCCTGAGGCCCAGTACTTC.

The chain couples TRBV7-2 to TRBJ2-1; 9 nucleotides align to TRBD1. Losses at the gene ends were 11 bases for V and 7 bases for J; bases not matched to a gene: 9. This CDR3 region has 13 residues. Germline CDR1 and CDR2: SGHTA and FQGNSA. For the CDR3, the DNA is TGTGCCTCACAGGGGGCAACGAGGAATGAGCAGTTCTTC. It yields the protein CASQGATRNEQFF. Supplemented by reference TRBV7-2 and TRBJ2-1, the full variable domain reads GAGVSQSPSNKVTEKGKDVELRCDPISGHTALYWYRQSLGQGLEFLIYFQGNSAPDKSGLPSDRFSAERTGGSVSTLTIQRTQQEDSAVYLCASQGATRNEQFFGPGTRLTVL.

This clonotype has only a few counts. The genes are TRBV7-8 and TRBJ2-3, with D perhaps assigned TRBD1 or TRBD2 (6 bases each). V was shortened by 1 base and J by 2 bases, with 13 bases between the two germline ends. Germline V gene lookup returns CDR1 SGHVS and CDR2 FQNEAQ. This CDR3 comprises 16 residues. CDR3 region: CASSLGEGGPTDTQYF. The CDR3 DNA follows: TGTGCCAGCAGCTTAGGTGAAGGGGGGCCCACAGATACGCAGTATTTT.

The chain uses TRBV10-3 and TRBJ2-7; D may correspond to TRBD1 or TRBD2 (6 bases each). The CDR3 runs to 15 residues. Trimming removed 4 bases from V and 2 bases from J, with 15 bases in between. The germline V gene has CDR1 ENHRY and CDR2 SYGVKD. The CDR3 DNA reads as TGTGCCATCAGTGGAAGGGGGGAGAGCACCTACGAGCAGTACTTC. Translated: CAISGRGESTYEQYF.

This clonotype occurred a few times. The chain recombines TRBV20-1 with TRBJ2-5, with 8 bases matching TRBD2. The DNA end is a closer match to TRBJ2-7, so the J assignment may be wrong. Per the germline V gene, CDR1 is DFQATT and CDR2 is SNEGSKA (reference sequence). This CDR3 has 20 residues. CDR3 coding DNA: TGCAGTGCTGGGGTCCCAAGGACTAGCCCTCCCGAGACATCCTACCACGAGCAGTACTTC. The encoded protein is CSAGVPRTSPPETSYHEQYF.

This chain connects TRBV6-1 to TRBJ2-1; D may be TRBD2 (6 bases). The germline gives CDR1 MNHNS, CDR2 SASEGT. This CDR3 is 13 amino acids long. The V and J ends lost 6 bases and 7 bases respectively, with 13 bases between them. In nucleotides, the CDR3 is TGTGCCAGCAGCCGCGGGATCCTAAATGAGCAGTTCTTC. It yields the protein CASSRGILNEQFF.

There are a few counts of this clonotype. The chain has TRBV7-9 and TRBJ2-3; 12 bases fit TRBD2. J gave up 10 bases and V 0 bases, and 11 bases lay outside the gene matches. Germline V gene lookup returns CDR1 SEHNR and CDR2 FQNEAQ (reference sequence). This CDR3 has 17 amino acids. DNA for the CDR3: TGTGCCAGCAGCTTAGCGAGTGGACTAGCGGGGCCCGTTGCGCAGTATTTT. Its translation: CASSLASGLAGPVAQYF.

The V and J genes are TRBV29-1 and TRBJ1-1; D is unresolved. The CDR3 runs 20 residues. The V gene's germline CDR1 is SQVTM and CDR2 ANQGSEA. Trimming pared 7 bases from V and 2 bases from J, leaving 35 bases between. CDR3 DNA sequence: TGCAGCGCCACTCCGCAGCGGCGAATCTCTGCCCGACGGGCAAACACTGAAGCTTTCTTT. The encoded protein is CSATPQRRISARRANTEAFF.

V usage is TRBV27 and J usage is TRBJ2-4; 11 bases match TRBD2. CDR1 MNHEY and CDR2 SMNVEV come from the germline V gene (reference sequence). The CDR3 length is 16 residues. V trimming: 5 bases; J trimming: 8 bases; junction bases outside the gene matches: 11. The CDR3 is CASSENSGGGKYIQYF. The CDR3 region has the DNA TGTGCCAGCAGTGAAAATAGCGGGGGGGGAAAGTACATTCAGTACTTC.

The chain uses TRBV24-1 and TRBJ2-3; D unclear. Per germline, CDR1 KGHDR and CDR2 SFDVKD. V shed 0 bases and J shed 4 bases, with 10 bases lying between them. This CDR3 contains 15 residues. DNA of the CDR3: TGTGCCACCAGTGATTTGAGGCGCTCGGCAGATACGCAGTATTTT. Protein: CATSDLRRSADTQYF.

This clonotype has just a few counts. This chain joins TRBV10-3 and TRBJ2-3, with 13 bases matching TRBD2. The V segment lost 0 bases and the J segment 0 bases; nucleotides outside the gene matches: 6. CDR3 size: 19 residues. CDR1 is ENHRY and CDR2 is SYGVKD in the germline V gene. CDR3 region: CAISESLLAGGKSTDTQYF. CDR3 nucleotides: TGTGCCATCAGTGAGTCGTTACTAGCGGGAGGGAAGAGCACAGATACGCAGTATTTT.

The chain links TRBV5-1 to TRBJ1-1; TRBD1 agrees at 7 bases. Germline V gene lookup returns CDR1 SGHRS and CDR2 YFSETQ. The CDR3 is 14 amino acids. With V trimmed by 6 bases and J by 2 bases, 7 bases remained unmatched. In DNA form, the CDR3 reads TGCGCCAGCAACCACAGGGGCCCCAACACTGAAGCTTTCTTT. Its protein product is CASNHRGPNTEAFF.